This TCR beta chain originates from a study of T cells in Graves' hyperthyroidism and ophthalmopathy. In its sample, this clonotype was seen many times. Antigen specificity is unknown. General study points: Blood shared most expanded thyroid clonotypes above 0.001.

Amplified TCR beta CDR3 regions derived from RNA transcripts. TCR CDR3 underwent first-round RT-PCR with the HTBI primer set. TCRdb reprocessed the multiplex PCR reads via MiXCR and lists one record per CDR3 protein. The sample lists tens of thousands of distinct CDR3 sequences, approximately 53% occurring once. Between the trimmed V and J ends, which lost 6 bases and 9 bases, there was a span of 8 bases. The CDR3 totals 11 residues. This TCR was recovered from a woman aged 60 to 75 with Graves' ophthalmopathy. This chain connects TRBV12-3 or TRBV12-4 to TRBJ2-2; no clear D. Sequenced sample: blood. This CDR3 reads CASSLNRELFF. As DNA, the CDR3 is TGTGCCAGCAGCCTTAACCGGGAGCTGTTTTTT.